Following are 12 T cell receptor beta chains from one sample sequenced in a study of blood T cell repertoires in COVID-19. Repertoires were generated with immunoSEQ multiplex PCR, while TCRdb's copy carries only in-frame clones and drops some. The top ten hold 9% to 13% of the sample, which has about 120,000 clones, 82% seen once. The source material was peripheral blood. The receptors were gathered from a human donor in a cohort sampled during active COVID-19.

The chain joins TRBV12-2 to TRBJ2-4; TRBD1 is taken as the D call from the table, unchecked against the DNA. TRBV12-2 constitutes a pseudogene. This CDR3 contains 14 residues. CDR3 region: CASRPKDRDNIQYF. CDR3 DNA sequence: TGTGCAAGTCGCCCGAAGGACAGGGATAACATTCAGTACTTC.

The gene calls are TRBV9 and TRBJ2-1; D uncertain. The CDR3 consists of 13 residues. The V end lost 3 bases, the J end lost 4 bases, and 8 bases lay between the germline ends. Germline V gives CDR1 SGDLS, CDR2 YYNGEE. The CDR3 loop reads CASSGSQYNEQFF. Here the CDR3 DNA reads TGTGCCAGCAGCGGCTCACAGTACAATGAGCAGTTCTTC. The full variable domain, with the rest looked up from reference TRBV9 and TRBJ2-1, is DSGVTQTPKHLITATGQRVTLRCSPRSGDLSVYWYQQSLDQGLQFLIQYYNGEERAKGNILERFSAQQFPDLHSELNLSSLELGDSALYFCASSGSQYNEQFFGPGTRLTVL.

A few counts support this clone. The chain uses TRBV2 and TRBJ2-7, with D maybe TRBD2 (7 bases). The germline CDR1 and CDR2 sequences are SNHLY and FYNNEI. The CDR3 consists of 14 residues. The V end was cut by 10 bases, the J end by 0 bases, with 16 bases between. CDR3 amino acids: CATRGGVSSYEQYF. The CDR3 nucleotides are TGTGCCACCAGAGGGGGGGTTAGCTCCTACGAGCAGTACTTC.

Here the CDR3 reads CASSLTGYTEAFF. The DNA of the CDR3 is TGTGCCAGCAGTCTCACAGGGTACACTGAAGCTTTCTTT. The chain combines TRBV28 with TRBJ1-1; TRBD1 might be the D (6 bases). The germline gives CDR1 MDHEN, CDR2 SYDVKM. V gave up 5 bases and J gave up 3 bases, with 10 bases separating them. The CDR3 extends over 13 amino acids.

V usage is TRBV7-6 and J usage is TRBJ2-7; D unclear. Trimming removed 1 base at V and 4 bases at J, with 11 bases between. This CDR3 is built from 14 residues. Germline V gene data show CDR1 as SGHVS and CDR2 as FNYEAQ. CDR3 DNA: TGTGCCAGCAGCTTAGTGCCCCACGGGTACGAGCAGTACTTC. Amino acids: CASSLVPHGYEQYF.

This rearrangement joins TRBV9 to TRBJ2-5; TRBD2 agrees at 8 bases. This CDR3 comprises 15 residues. Germline values: CDR1 SGDLS, CDR2 YYNGEE. Trimming removed 0 bases from V and 1 base from J; junction bases left unmatched: 2. The CDR3 loop reads CASSVVAGPQETQYF. CDR3 nucleotide sequence: TGTGCCAGCAGCGTAGTAGCGGGGCCCCAAGAGACCCAGTACTTC.

The chain links TRBV5-1 to TRBJ2-6; no definite D call. The CDR3 contains 14 residues. Germline assignment: CDR1 SGHRS and CDR2 YFSETQ. V lost 3 bases and J lost 0, with 4 bases in between. The CDR3 region is CASSSYSGANVLTF. CDR3 nucleotide sequence: TGCGCCAGCAGCTCCTACTCTGGGGCCAACGTCCTGACTTTC.

This chain links TRBV24-1 with TRBJ2-5; TRBD2 matches 11 bases. V lost 1 base, J lost 10 bases, and 7 bases stayed unmatched. The CDR3 has 15 residues. Germline V gene sequence: CDR1 KGHDR, CDR2 SFDVKD. The CDR3 DNA follows: TGTGCCACCAGTGATTTTACTAGCGGGGGTTTTTTCCAGTACTTC. Translated, it gives CATSDFTSGGFFQYF.

This chain connects TRBV19 to TRBJ2-5; 7 bases are a match to TRBD2. Germline CDR1 is LNHDA and CDR2 is SQIVND (reference sequence). The V segment lost 5 bases and the J segment 2 bases; nucleotides outside the gene matches: 2. This CDR3 region has 13 residues. The CDR3 DNA reads as TGTGCCAGTAGTTATAGCGGGCAAGAGACCCAGTACTTC. Translating it yields CASSYSGQETQYF.

The V gene is TRBV6-1, the J gene TRBJ1-1; tentative D call: TRBD1 (5 bases). Germline lookup yields CDR1 MNHNS and CDR2 SASEGT. The CDR3 runs to 14 residues. V shed 2 bases and J shed 5 bases, with 12 bases lying between them. CDR3 protein: CASSELGVGTEAFF. Written as DNA, the CDR3 is TGTGCCAGCAGTGAATTAGGGGTGGGGACTGAAGCTTTCTTT.

The count of this clone is one. The gene calls are TRBV18 and TRBJ2-1, with D perhaps matching TRBD2 (6 bases). Trimming removed 6 bases at V and 5 bases at J, with 11 bases between. Germline-derived CDR1 and CDR2 are KGHSH and LQKENI. This CDR3 contains 13 residues. CDR3 residues: CASSPGGDNEQFF. CDR3 DNA: TGTGCCAGCTCCCCCGGGGGTGACAATGAGCAGTTCTTC.

The rearrangement joins TRBV24-1 to TRBJ2-1; a possible D gene is TRBD1 (5 bases). Germline V gene sequence: CDR1 KGHDR, CDR2 SFDVKD. The ends were cut back, 3 bases at V and 7 bases at J, with 15 bases in the middle. The CDR3 totals 15 residues. The CDR3 DNA is TGTGCCACCAGTGATCCCTCAGGGTTTAGGAATGAGCAGTTCTTC. Translating it yields CATSDPSGFRNEQFF.